These 28 T cell receptor beta chains originate from one sample sequenced in a study of early T cells in non-severe SARS-CoV-2 infection. TCRdb re-called the 5' RACE reads with MiXCR, one entry per CDR3 protein. The repertoire includes about 55,000 distinct CDR3 sequences, about 13% of them detected once, and about 9.3% sits in the top ten. Material: whole blood, obtained at baseline. These receptors came from an adult who was a healthcare worker with PCR-confirmed SARS-CoV-2 infection or an uninfected control (not recorded which).

A few counts support this clonotype. The rearrangement uses TRBV7-2 and TRBJ1-4; unclear D gene. The V gene lost 3 bases and the J gene lost 4 bases, with 15 bases spanning the gap. The CDR3 length is 16 residues. Germline lookup yields CDR1 SGHTA and CDR2 FQGNSA. The CDR3 sequence is CASSFNSYRGNEKLFF. As DNA, the CDR3 is TGTGCCAGCAGCTTTAACAGCTACCGGGGTAATGAAAAACTGTTTTTT. Full variable domain (remainder filled in from reference TRBV7-2 and TRBJ1-4): GAGVSQSPSNKVTEKGKDVELRCDPISGHTALYWYRQSLGQGLEFLIYFQGNSAPDKSGLPSDRFSAERTGGSVSTLTIQRTQQEDSAVYLCASSFNSYRGNEKLFFGSGTQLSVL.

The CDR3, as DNA: TGTGCCAGCAGCTTGCTAGTTCCGTCCGGGGAGCTGTTTTTT. This codes for CASSLLVPSGELFF. The chain carries TRBV7-4 and TRBJ2-2; D unclear. Germline V CDR1 and CDR2: SGHVT, SQSDAQ. The CDR3 sequence is 14 residues long. Trimming shortened V by 3 bases and J by 6 bases, and 11 bases separated the two germline ends. The full variable domain, in which reference TRBV7-4 and TRBJ2-2 provide the parts outside the CDR3, is GAGVSQSPRYKVAKRGRDVALRCDSISGHVTLYWYRQTLGQGSEVLTYSQSDAQRDKSGRPSGRFSAERPERSVSTLKIQRTEQGDSAVYLCASSLLVPSGELFFGEGSRLTVL.

This clonotype was recorded a few times. This chain joins TRBV21-1 and TRBJ2-5; TRBD1 is taken as the D call from the table, unchecked against the DNA. TRBV21-1 is a recognized pseudogene. The CDR3 is 21 residues long. CDR3 DNA: TGTGCCAGCAGCAAAGTCGAAAGTATGGGAAACAGGGGCGCAGTTTCAGAGACCCAGTACTTC. Protein: CASSKVESMGNRGAVSETQYF.

The V gene is TRBV29-1, the J gene TRBJ2-7; D is ambiguous. Germline loops: CDR1 SQVTM, CDR2 ANQGSEA. V was shortened by 4 bases and J by 0 bases, with 7 bases between the two germline ends. The CDR3 totals 12 residues. Written as DNA, the CDR3 is TGCAGCGTTGTTGGGAACTCCTACGAGCAGTACTTC. It is translated as CSVVGNSYEQYF.

This clonotype appeared many times. The chain joins TRBV27 to TRBJ1-3; TRBD1 might be the D (5 bases). Germline V CDR1 and CDR2: MNHEY, SMNVEV (reference sequence). The CDR3 has 15 amino acids. Trimming took off 2 bases at V and 0 bases at J, with 8 bases between the two ends. The CDR3 is CASSLDRDSGNTIYF. The CDR3, as DNA: TGTGCCAGCAGTTTAGACAGAGACTCTGGAAACACCATATATTTT.

This clonotype was recorded many times. The V and J genes are TRBV6-2 or TRBV6-3 and TRBJ2-1; D unresolved. V lost 1 base and J lost 10, with 11 bases in between. The CDR3 consists of 13 residues. Germline-derived CDR1 and CDR2 are MNHEY and SVGEGT. The CDR3 spells CASSYYTGREQFF. In nucleotides, the CDR3 is TGTGCCAGCAGTTACTATACCGGTAGGGAGCAGTTCTTC.

This sequence joins TRBV27 and TRBJ2-7; 7 bases are shared with TRBD2. Germline loops: CDR1 MNHEY, CDR2 SMNVEV (reference sequence). Trimming cost V 2 bases and J 0 bases; bases outside gene matches: 4. The CDR3 extends over 15 amino acids. CDR3 DNA: TGTGCCAGCAGTTTAGTAGCGGGCAGCTCCTACGAGCAGTACTTC. It codes for CASSLVAGSSYEQYF.

This clonotype was seen more than once but under ten times. J is TRBJ2-3 and V is TRBV11-2; TRBD1 matches at 7 bases. CDR1 is SGHAT and CDR2 is FQNNGV in the germline V gene. The CDR3 length is 13 residues. With V trimmed by 5 bases and J by 6 bases, 5 bases remained unmatched. For the CDR3, the DNA is TGTGCCAGCAGCCAGACAGGGACCGATACGCAGTATTTT. This gives the protein CASSQTGTDTQYF.

V usage is TRBV28 and J usage is TRBJ2-6; 12 bases agree with TRBD2. V trimming: 3 bases; J trimming: 3 bases; junction bases outside the gene matches: 6. The CDR3 runs to 18 residues. Per germline, CDR1 MDHEN and CDR2 SYDVKM. The CDR3 nucleotides read TGTGCCAGCAGTTTTCTAGCGGGGGGGCCTTTTGGGGCCAACGTCCTGACTTTC. It translates to CASSFLAGGPFGANVLTF. The full variable domain, completed using reference TRBV28 and TRBJ2-6, is DVKVTQSSRYLVKRTGEKVFLECVQDMDHENMFWYRQDPGLGLRLIYFSYDVKMKEKGDIPEGYSVSREKKERFSLILESASTNQTSMYLCASSFLAGGPFGANVLTFGAGSRLTVL.

In this sample, this clonotype turned up once. The rearrangement links TRBV28 to TRBJ1-6, with D perhaps matching TRBD1 (6 bases). V lost 2 bases, J lost 2 bases, and 7 bases lay in between. There are 15 residues in the CDR3. The germline V gene has CDR1 MDHEN and CDR2 SYDVKM. CDR3 in DNA: TGTGCCAGCAGTTTAGGGGGCGCCTATAATTCACCCCTCCACTTT. Translation: CASSLGGAYNSPLHF.

This clonotype was seen just once. The V call is TRBV24-1, the J call TRBJ2-7, with 8 bases aligning to TRBD2. Trimming took 10 bases from V and 5 from J; bases not matched to a gene: 9. Germline CDR1 is KGHDR and CDR2 is SFDVKD. CDR3 size: 13 residues. DNA of the CDR3: TGTGCCACTCAGAGCGGGAGTCGGGACGAGCAGTACTTC. It encodes CATQSGSRDEQYF.

Concerning this clonotype itself: A clone one base away is much larger, so this may be a read error. The chain has TRBV20-1 and TRBJ2-3; D perhaps matches TRBD2 (5 bases). Germline V gene data show CDR1 as DFQATT and CDR2 as SNEGSKA (reference sequence). This CDR3 region has 11 residues. CDR3 protein: CSVRLSDTQYF. The CDR3 DNA is TGCAGTGTTAGACTATCAGATACGCAGTATTTT.

CDR3 in amino acids: CATGRYEQYF. CDR3 DNA sequence: TGTGCCACAGGACGGTACGAGCAGTACTTC. The chain joins TRBV25-1 to TRBJ2-7; no clear D gene. Trimming left V 10 bases short and J 4 bases short, with 8 bases between. Germline V gene data show CDR1 as MGHDK and CDR2 as SYGVNS. CDR3 length equals 10 residues.

This clonotype was found a few times. V usage is TRBV3-1 and J usage is TRBJ2-3; TRBD2 agrees at 7 bases. With V trimmed by 2 bases and J by 1 base, 3 bases remained unmatched. CDR1 and CDR2 from the germline V gene are LGHDT and YNNKEL (reference sequence). CDR3 length: 15 amino acids. The CDR3 region has the DNA TGTGCCAGCAGCCAAAGAGCGGGACGCACAGATACGCAGTATTTT. Amino acid sequence: CASSQRAGRTDTQYF.

The CDR3 coding sequence is TGCGCCAGCAGCCAAGTGGTCGGGAGTTACGAGCAGTACTTC. As protein: CASSQVVGSYEQYF. The chain joins TRBV4-3 to TRBJ2-7; D may be TRBD2 (6 bases). V lost 1 base, J lost 4 bases, and 11 bases lay in between. Germline V CDR1 and CDR2: LGHNA, YSLEER. CDR3 length: 14 amino acids.

This sequence joins TRBV5-1 and TRBJ1-1; unclear D gene. Between the trimmed V and J ends, which lost 4 bases and 0 bases, there was a span of 10 bases. Per the germline V gene, CDR1 is SGHRS and CDR2 is YFSETQ. This CDR3 contains 14 residues. The CDR3 sequence: CASSQTTVNTEAFF. The CDR3 DNA reads TGCGCCAGCAGCCAGACGACGGTGAACACTGAAGCTTTCTTT.

This clonotype came up many times. The chain joins TRBV20-1 to TRBJ2-7, with TRBD1 matching over 8 bases. The V gene's germline CDR1 is DFQATT and CDR2 SNEGSKA (reference sequence). The CDR3 extends over 14 amino acids. Trimming cost V 6 bases and J 3 bases; bases outside gene matches: 10. The CDR3 reads CSAPPDRVGYEQYF. In DNA form, the CDR3 reads TGCAGTGCCCCCCCGGACAGGGTAGGCTACGAGCAGTACTTC.

In this sample, this clonotype turned up a few times. The chain employs TRBV6-1 and TRBJ2-7; 10 bases are shared with TRBD1. CDR1 and CDR2 (germline): MNHNS, SASEGT. The V gene end was trimmed by 4 bases and the J gene end by 9 bases; junction bases not matched to a gene: 12. The CDR3 runs 15 residues. In nucleotides, the CDR3 is TGTGCCAGCAGTGCAACCGGGACAGGGGTCCTCGGGCAGTACTTC. Its protein product is CASSATGTGVLGQYF.

This chain connects TRBV20-1 to TRBJ2-3; weak D call: TRBD2 (6 bases). The CDR3 sequence is 15 residues long. Looked up from germline, CDR1 is DFQATT and CDR2 is SNEGSKA (reference sequence). V was shortened by 2 bases and J by 1 base, with 13 bases between the two germline ends. Here the CDR3 DNA reads TGCAGTGCTAGATTCGGGGGAATGGGCACAGATACGCAGTATTTT. Translation: CSARFGGMGTDTQYF.

This clonotype showed up many times. V and J are TRBV5-6 and TRBJ2-7; no clear D. The germline CDR1 and CDR2 sequences are SGHDT and YYEEEE. Trimming cost V 4 bases and J 2 bases, with 10 bases left between them. This CDR3 has 13 residues. CDR3 loop: CASSAAVTYEQYF. In DNA form, the CDR3 reads TGTGCCAGCAGCGCCGCCGTCACCTACGAGCAGTACTTC.

This clonotype was observed a few times. This rearrangement joins TRBV3-1 to TRBJ1-3, with D possibly matching TRBD1 (5 bases). The CDR3 totals 18 residues. Between the trimmed V and J ends, which lost 0 bases and 0 bases, there was a span of 15 bases. Germline V lookup: CDR1 LGHDT, CDR2 YNNKEL (reference sequence). The CDR3 sequence is CASSQDLRRQISGNTIYF. The CDR3 DNA is TGTGCCAGCAGCCAAGATTTAAGGCGACAGATCTCTGGAAACACCATATATTTT.

The genes are TRBV2 and TRBJ1-5; D possibly corresponds to TRBD1 (5 bases). Germline V gene data show CDR1 as SNHLY and CDR2 as FYNNEI. The CDR3 length is 13 residues. V lost 5 bases to trimming and J lost 3 bases, with 8 bases between them. CDR3 sequence (DNA): TGTGCCAGCAGTCCCAGGGACAATCAGCCCCAGCATTTT. It codes for CASSPRDNQPQHF.

This clonotype was seen more than once but under ten times. The V call is TRBV9, the J call TRBJ2-7, with D hard to call. Germline V gene sequence: CDR1 SGDLS, CDR2 YYNGEE. V was shortened by 0 bases and J by 5 bases, with 18 bases between the two germline ends. This CDR3 has 16 amino acids. CDR3 in DNA: TGTGCCAGCAGCGTAGATGTTGACCCCCTGGGGAACGAGCAGTACTTC. Translating gives CASSVDVDPLGNEQYF.

This clonotype has a count of ten or more. The rearrangement joins TRBV18 to TRBJ2-3; perhaps D is TRBD1 or TRBD2 (6 bases each). Trimming took 5 bases from V and 1 from J, leaving 19 bases between them. CDR3 length equals 17 residues. From germline, CDR1 is KGHSH and CDR2 LQKENI. The CDR3 DNA sequence: TGTGCCAGCTCAACCGGACTGGGGGGCGCTGGCACAGATACGCAGTATTTT. Protein product: CASSTGLGGAGTDTQYF.

The rearrangement joins TRBV20-1 to TRBJ2-2; TRBD2 agrees at 9 bases. The ends lost 1 base at V and 5 bases at J; junction bases unmatched: 17. The CDR3 has 19 residues. Looked up from germline, CDR1 is DFQATT and CDR2 is SNEGSKA (reference sequence). The CDR3 protein is CSARVRPSGDREVTGELFF. The CDR3 coding sequence is TGCAGTGCTAGAGTTAGGCCTAGCGGGGACCGAGAGGTGACCGGGGAGCTGTTTTTT.

This clonotype was counted a few times. The chain uses TRBV3-1 and TRBJ2-7; unclear D gene. The germline gives CDR1 LGHDT, CDR2 YNNKEL (reference sequence). CDR3 size: 13 residues. V was trimmed by 0 bases and J by 4 bases, leaving 7 bases between them. This CDR3 reads CASSQDVGYEQYF. The DNA of the CDR3 is TGTGCCAGCAGCCAAGATGTGGGGTACGAGCAGTACTTC.

The chain links TRBV7-2 to TRBJ2-7; D might be TRBD1 or TRBD2, each matching 6 bases. Germline CDR1 SGHTA, CDR2 FQGNSA. V lost 3 bases and J 0 bases, leaving 12 bases between the germline ends. The CDR3 runs 15 residues. Written as DNA, the CDR3 is TGTGCCAGCAGCTTTGTCGGGGGCCGCTCCTACGAGCAGTACTTC. This codes for CASSFVGGRSYEQYF. The complete variable domain, with remaining parts taken from reference TRBV7-2 and TRBJ2-7, reads GAGVSQSPSNKVTEKGKDVELRCDPISGHTALYWYRQSLGQGLEFLIYFQGNSAPDKSGLPSDRFSAERTGGSVSTLTIQRTQQEDSAVYLCASSFVGGRSYEQYFGPGTRLTVT.

The chain couples TRBV28 to TRBJ2-7, with D possibly called TRBD1 or TRBD2 (5 bases each). The CDR3 length is 14 residues. Trimming took off 6 bases at V and 5 bases at J, with 17 bases between the two ends. Looked up from germline, CDR1 is MDHEN and CDR2 is SYDVKM. CDR3 sequence: CASSLQDLDHEQYF. CDR3 DNA sequence: TGTGCCAGCAGCCTACAGGACTTGGACCACGAGCAGTACTTC.